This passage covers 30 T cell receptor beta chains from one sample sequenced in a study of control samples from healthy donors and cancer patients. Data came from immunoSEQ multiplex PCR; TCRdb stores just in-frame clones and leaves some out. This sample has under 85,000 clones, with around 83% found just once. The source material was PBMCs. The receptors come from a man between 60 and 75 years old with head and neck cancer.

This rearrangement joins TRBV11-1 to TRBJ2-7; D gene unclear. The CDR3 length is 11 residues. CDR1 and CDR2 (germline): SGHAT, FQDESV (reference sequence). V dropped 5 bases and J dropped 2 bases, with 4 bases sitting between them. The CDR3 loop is CASSGAYEQYF. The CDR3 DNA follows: TGTGCCAGCAGCGGGGCCTACGAGCAGTACTTC.

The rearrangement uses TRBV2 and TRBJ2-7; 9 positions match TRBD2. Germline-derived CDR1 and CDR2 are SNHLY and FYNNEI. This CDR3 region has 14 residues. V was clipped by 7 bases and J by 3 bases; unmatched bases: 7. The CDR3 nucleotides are TGTGCCAGCACCTCCAGCGGGAGGCACTACGAGCAGTACTTC. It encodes CASTSSGRHYEQYF.

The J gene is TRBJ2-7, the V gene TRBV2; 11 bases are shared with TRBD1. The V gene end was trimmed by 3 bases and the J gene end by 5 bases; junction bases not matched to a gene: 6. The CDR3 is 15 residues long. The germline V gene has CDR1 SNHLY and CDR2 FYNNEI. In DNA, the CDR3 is TGTGCCAGCAGTGACTTTGGACAGGGGGCCCACGAGCAGTACTTC. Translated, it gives CASSDFGQGAHEQYF.

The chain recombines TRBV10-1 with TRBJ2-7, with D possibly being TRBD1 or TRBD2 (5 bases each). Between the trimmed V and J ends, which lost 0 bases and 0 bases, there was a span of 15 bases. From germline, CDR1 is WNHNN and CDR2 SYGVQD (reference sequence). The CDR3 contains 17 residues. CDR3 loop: CASSESRTGTVSYEQYF. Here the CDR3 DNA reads TGCGCCAGCAGTGAGTCTCGTACCGGGACCGTCTCCTACGAGCAGTACTTC.

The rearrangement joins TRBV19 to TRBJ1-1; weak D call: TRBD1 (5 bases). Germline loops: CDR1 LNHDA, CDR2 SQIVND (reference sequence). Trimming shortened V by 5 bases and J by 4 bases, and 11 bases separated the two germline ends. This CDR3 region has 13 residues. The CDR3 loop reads CASSAQGSTEAFF. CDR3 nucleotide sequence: TGTGCCAGTAGTGCCCAGGGCTCCACTGAAGCTTTCTTT.

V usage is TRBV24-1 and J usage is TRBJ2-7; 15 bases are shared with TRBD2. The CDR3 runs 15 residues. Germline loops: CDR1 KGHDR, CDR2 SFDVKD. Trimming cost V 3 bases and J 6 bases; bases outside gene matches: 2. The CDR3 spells CATSDGLAGGAEQYF. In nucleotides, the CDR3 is TGTGCCACCAGTGATGGACTAGCGGGAGGGGCCGAGCAGTACTTC.

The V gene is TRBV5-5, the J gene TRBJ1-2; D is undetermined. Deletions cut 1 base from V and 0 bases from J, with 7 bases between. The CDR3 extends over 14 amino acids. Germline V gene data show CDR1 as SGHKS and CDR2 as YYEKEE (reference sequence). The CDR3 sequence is CASSLSGANYGYTF. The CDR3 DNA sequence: TGTGCCAGCAGCTTGTCCGGGGCTAACTATGGCTACACCTTC.

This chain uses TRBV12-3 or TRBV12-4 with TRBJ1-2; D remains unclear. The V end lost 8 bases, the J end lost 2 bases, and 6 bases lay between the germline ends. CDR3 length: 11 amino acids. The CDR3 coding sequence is TGTGCCAGCGCCCTCAACTATGGCTACACCTTC. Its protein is CASALNYGYTF.

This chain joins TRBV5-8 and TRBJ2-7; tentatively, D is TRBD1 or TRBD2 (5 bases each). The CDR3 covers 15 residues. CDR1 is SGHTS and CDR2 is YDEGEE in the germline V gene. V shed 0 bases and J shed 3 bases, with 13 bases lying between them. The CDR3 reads CASSLEGRANYEQYF. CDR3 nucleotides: TGTGCCAGCAGCTTGGAGGGACGAGCCAACTACGAGCAGTACTTC.

CDR3 loop: CSVAGVAAGPKLFF. The CDR3 nucleotides are TGCAGCGTTGCAGGCGTGGCCGCAGGGCCAAAACTGTTTTTT. This chain uses TRBV29-1 with TRBJ1-4; a possible D gene is TRBD1 (5 bases). This CDR3 has 14 residues. Per germline, CDR1 SQVTM and CDR2 ANQGSEA. V lost 4 bases and J 10 bases, leaving 19 bases between the germline ends.

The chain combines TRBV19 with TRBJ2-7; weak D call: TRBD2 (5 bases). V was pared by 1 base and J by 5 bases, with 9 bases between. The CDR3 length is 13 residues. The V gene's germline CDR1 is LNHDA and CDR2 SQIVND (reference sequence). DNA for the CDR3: TGTGCCAGTAGTATAGGCCTGAGGGACGAGCAGTACTTC. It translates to CASSIGLRDEQYF.

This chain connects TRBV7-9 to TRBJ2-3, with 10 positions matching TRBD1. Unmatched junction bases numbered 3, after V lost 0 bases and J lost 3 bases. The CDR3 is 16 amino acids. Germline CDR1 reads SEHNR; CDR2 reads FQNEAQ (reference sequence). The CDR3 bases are TGTGCCAGCAGCTTAGCCCCGGGACAGGGGACAGATACGCAGTATTTT. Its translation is CASSLAPGQGTDTQYF.

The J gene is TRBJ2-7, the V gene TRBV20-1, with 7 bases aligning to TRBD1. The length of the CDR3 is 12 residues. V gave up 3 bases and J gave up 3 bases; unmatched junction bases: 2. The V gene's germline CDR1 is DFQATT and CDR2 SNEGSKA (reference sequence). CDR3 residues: CSASDRDYEQYF. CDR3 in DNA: TGCAGTGCTAGTGACAGGGACTACGAGCAGTACTTC.

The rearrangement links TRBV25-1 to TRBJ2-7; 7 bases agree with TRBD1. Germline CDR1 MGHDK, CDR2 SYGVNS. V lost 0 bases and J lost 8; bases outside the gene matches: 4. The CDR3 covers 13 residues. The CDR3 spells CASSEYAQGQQYF. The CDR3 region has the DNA TGTGCCAGCAGTGAATACGCACAGGGGCAGCAGTACTTC.

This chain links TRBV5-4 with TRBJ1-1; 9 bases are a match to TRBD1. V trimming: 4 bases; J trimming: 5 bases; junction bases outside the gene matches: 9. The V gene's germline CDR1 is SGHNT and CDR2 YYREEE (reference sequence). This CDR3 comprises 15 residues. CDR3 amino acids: CASSPGTGLRTEAFF. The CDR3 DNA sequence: TGTGCCAGCAGCCCTGGGACAGGGCTCAGAACTGAAGCTTTCTTT.

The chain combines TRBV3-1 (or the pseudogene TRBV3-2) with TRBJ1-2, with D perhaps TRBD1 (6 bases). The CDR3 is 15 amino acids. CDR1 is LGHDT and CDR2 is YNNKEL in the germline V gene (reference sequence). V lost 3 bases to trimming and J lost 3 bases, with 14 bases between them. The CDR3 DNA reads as TGTGCCAGCAGCCACTATACAGGGCCAGACTATGGCTACACCTTC. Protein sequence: CASSHYTGPDYGYTF.

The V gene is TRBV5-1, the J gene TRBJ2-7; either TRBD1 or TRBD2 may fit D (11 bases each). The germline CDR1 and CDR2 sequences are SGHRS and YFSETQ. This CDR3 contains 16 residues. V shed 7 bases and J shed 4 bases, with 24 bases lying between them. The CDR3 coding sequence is TGCGCCAGCGGACAGGGGGCGTTAGCGGGAGGGTACGAGCAGTACTTC. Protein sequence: CASGQGALAGGYEQYF.

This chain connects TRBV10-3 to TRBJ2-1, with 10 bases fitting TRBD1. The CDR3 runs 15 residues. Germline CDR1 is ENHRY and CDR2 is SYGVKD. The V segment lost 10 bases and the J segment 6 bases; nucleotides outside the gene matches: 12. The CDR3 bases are TGTGCCACCTCTAGGGGGACAGGGGAGGGCAATGAGCAGTTCTTC. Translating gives CATSRGTGEGNEQFF.

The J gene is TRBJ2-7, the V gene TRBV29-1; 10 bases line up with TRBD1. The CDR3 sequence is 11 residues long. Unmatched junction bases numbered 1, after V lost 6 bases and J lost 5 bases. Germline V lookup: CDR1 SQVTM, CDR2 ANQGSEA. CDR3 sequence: CSVGTGDEQYF. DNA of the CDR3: TGCAGCGTGGGGACAGGGGACGAGCAGTACTTC.

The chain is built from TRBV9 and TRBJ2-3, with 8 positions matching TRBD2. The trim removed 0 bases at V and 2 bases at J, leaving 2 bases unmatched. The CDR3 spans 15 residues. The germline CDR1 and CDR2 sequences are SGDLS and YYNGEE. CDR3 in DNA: TGTGCCAGCAGCGTAGCTAGCGGGTACACAGATACGCAGTATTTT. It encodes CASSVASGYTDTQYF.

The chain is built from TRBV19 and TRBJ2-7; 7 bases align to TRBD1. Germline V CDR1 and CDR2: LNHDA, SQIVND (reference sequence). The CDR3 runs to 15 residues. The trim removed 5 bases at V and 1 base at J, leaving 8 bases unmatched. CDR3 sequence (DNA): TGTGCCAGTAGTCTCGCTACAGGGGCGTCCTACGAGCAGTACTTC. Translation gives CASSLATGASYEQYF.

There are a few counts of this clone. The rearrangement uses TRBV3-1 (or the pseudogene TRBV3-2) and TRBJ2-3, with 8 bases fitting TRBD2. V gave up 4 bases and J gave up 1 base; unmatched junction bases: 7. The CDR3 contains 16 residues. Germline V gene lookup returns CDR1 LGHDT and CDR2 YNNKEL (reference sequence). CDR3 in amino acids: CASSRNSGGGTDTQYF. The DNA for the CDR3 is TGTGCCAGCAGCCGTAATTCGGGAGGGGGCACAGATACGCAGTATTTT.

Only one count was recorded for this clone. Here the CDR3 reads CASREQGSPFKDEQFF. CDR3 coding DNA: TGTGCCAGCAGGGAACAAGGGTCCCCCTTTAAGGATGAGCAGTTCTTC. The gene calls are TRBV6-1 and TRBJ2-1, with D unclear. From germline, CDR1 is MNHNS and CDR2 SASEGT. The V and J ends lost 6 bases and 8 bases respectively, with 23 bases between them. The length of the CDR3 is 16 residues.

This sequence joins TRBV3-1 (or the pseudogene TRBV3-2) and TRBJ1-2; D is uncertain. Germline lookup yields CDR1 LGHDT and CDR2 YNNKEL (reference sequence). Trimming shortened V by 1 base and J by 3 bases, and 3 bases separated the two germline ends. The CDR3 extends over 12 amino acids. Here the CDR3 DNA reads TGTGCCAGCAGCCAAGTGGACTATGGCTACACCTTC. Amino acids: CASSQVDYGYTF.

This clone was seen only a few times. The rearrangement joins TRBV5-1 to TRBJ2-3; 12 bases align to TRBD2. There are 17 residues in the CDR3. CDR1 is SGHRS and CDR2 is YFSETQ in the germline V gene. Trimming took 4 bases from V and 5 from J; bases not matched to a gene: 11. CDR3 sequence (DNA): TGCGCCAGCAGCCCAAGACTAGCGGGAGCTCGGGAAGATACGCAGTATTTT. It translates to CASSPRLAGAREDTQYF.

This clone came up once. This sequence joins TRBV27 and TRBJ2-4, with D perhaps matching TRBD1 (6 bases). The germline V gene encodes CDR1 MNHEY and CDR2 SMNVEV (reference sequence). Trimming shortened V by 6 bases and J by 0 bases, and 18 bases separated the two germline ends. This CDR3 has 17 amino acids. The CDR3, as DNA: TGTGCCAGCAGATCCATTCTTACAGGGCTAGCCAAAAACATTCAGTACTTC. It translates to CASRSILTGLAKNIQYF.

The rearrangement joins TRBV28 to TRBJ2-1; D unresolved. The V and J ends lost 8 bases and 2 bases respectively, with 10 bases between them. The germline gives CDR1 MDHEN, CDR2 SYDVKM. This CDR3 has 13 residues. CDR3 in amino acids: CASRSGTYNEQFF. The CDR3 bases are TGTGCCAGCCGCAGTGGAACCTACAATGAGCAGTTCTTC. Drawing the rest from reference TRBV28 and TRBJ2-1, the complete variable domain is DVKVTQSSRYLVKRTGEKVFLECVQDMDHENMFWYRQDPGLGLRLIYFSYDVKMKEKGDIPEGYSVSREKKERFSLILESASTNQTSMYLCASRSGTYNEQFFGPGTRLTVL.

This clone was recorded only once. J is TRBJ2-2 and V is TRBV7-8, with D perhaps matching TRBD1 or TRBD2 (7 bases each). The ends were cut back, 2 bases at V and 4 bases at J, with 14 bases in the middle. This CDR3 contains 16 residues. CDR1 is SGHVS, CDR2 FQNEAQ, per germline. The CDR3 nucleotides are TGTGCCAGCAGCTTACGGGGCAGGGGGGGCACCGGGGAGCTGTTTTTT. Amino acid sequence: CASSLRGRGGTGELFF. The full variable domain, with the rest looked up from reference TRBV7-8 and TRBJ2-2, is GAGVSQSPRYKVAKRGQDVALRCDPISGHVSLFWYQQALGQGPEFLTYFQNEAQLDKSGLPSDRFFAERPEGSVSTLKIQRTQQEDSAVYLCASSLRGRGGTGELFFGEGSRLTVL.

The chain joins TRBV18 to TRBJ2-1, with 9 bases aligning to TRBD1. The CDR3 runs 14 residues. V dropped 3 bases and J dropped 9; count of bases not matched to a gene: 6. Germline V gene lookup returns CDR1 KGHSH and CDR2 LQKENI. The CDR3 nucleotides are TGTGCCAGCTCACCCAGGACAGGGGAGGGTGAGCAGTTCTTC. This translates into CASSPRTGEGEQFF.

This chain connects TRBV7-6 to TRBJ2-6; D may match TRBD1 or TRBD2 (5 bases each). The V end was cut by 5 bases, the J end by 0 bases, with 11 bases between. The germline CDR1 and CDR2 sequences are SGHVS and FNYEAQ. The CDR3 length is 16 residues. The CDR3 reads CASSLGPSSGANVLTF. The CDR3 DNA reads TGTGCCAGCAGCCTGGGACCTAGCTCTGGGGCCAACGTCCTGACTTTC.